The 9 T cell receptor beta chains below all came from one sample that was sequenced in a study of blood T cell repertoires in COVID-19. Assay used: immunoSEQ multiplex PCR; TCRdb lists only in-frame clones, some missing. The sample lists fewer than 400,000 clones; about 83% were seen once. The sequencing sample was made of PBMCs or T cells enriched from blood (not recorded which). These receptor sequences come from a woman between 50 and 59 years old who had recovered from COVID-19.

This sequence joins TRBV10-3 and TRBJ1-1; possibly TRBD1 for D (5 bases). Germline loops: CDR1 ENHRY, CDR2 SYGVKD. V lost 2 bases to trimming and J lost 1 base, with 14 bases between them. The CDR3 is 16 amino acids. The CDR3 coding sequence is TGTGCCATCAGTGAGAAGCCAGGGCTGGGGAACACTGAAGCTTTCTTT. This encodes CAISEKPGLGNTEAFF.

This rearrangement joins TRBV18 to TRBJ1-5; D gene unclear. V was clipped by 4 bases and J by 7 bases, with 11 bases between them. CDR3 length equals 13 residues. CDR1 is KGHSH, CDR2 LQKENI, per germline. The CDR3 DNA sequence: TGTGCCAGCTCACAGGAGGCGGGGCAGCCCCAGCATTTT. Translation: CASSQEAGQPQHF.

The V gene is TRBV12-5, the J gene TRBJ1-1, with a possible D match to TRBD1 (6 bases). The CDR3 consists of 15 residues. The ends were cut back, 5 bases at V and 1 base at J, with 14 bases in the middle. CDR1 and CDR2 (germline): LGHNT, FRNRAP. CDR3: CASGPPGTPNTEAFF. The CDR3 DNA follows: TGTGCTAGTGGTCCGCCCGGGACACCGAACACTGAAGCTTTCTTT.

The chain combines TRBV30 with TRBJ1-5; 8 bases line up with TRBD1. Germline V gene lookup returns CDR1 GTSNPN and CDR2 SVGIG (reference sequence). Germline trimming cut 3 bases from V and 3 bases from J; bases unmatched to any gene: 1. The CDR3 length is 13 residues. CDR3 sequence (DNA): TGTGCCTGGAGCAGGGGGCCCAATCAGCCCCAGCATTTT. It yields the protein CAWSRGPNQPQHF.

This clone was detected only a few times. The chain uses TRBV5-1 and TRBJ1-2; D possibly corresponds to TRBD1 (5 bases). Trimming took off 4 bases at V and 2 bases at J, with 12 bases between the two ends. CDR3 length: 14 amino acids. Per the germline V gene, CDR1 is SGHRS and CDR2 is YFSETQ. The DNA for the CDR3 is TGCGCCAGCAGCCCCGGGCCAGGGAACTATGGCTACACCTTC. Amino acids: CASSPGPGNYGYTF.

The chain has TRBV6-2 or TRBV6-3 and TRBJ2-5; 10 bases agree with TRBD2. J gave up 7 bases and V 0 bases, and 14 bases lay outside the gene matches. This CDR3 spans 18 amino acids. The germline CDR1 and CDR2 sequences are MNHEY and SVGEGT. The CDR3 spells CASSYSMLAGGSRGTQYF. In DNA form, the CDR3 reads TGTGCCAGCAGTTACTCGATGTTAGCGGGGGGTTCAAGAGGGACCCAGTACTTC.

The chain carries TRBV19 and TRBJ2-6; TRBD1 aligns across 12 bases. CDR3 length: 18 amino acids. V was clipped by 3 bases and J by 3 bases; unmatched bases: 6. Germline CDR1 reads LNHDA; CDR2 reads SQIVND (reference sequence). The CDR3 coding sequence is TGTGCCAGTAGTATTAGGGGACAGGGGGCGGATGGGGCCAACGTCCTGACTTTC. It codes for CASSIRGQGADGANVLTF.

Only one count was recorded for this clone. V is TRBV5-5 and J is TRBJ2-1; 10 bases match TRBD2. Germline V gene lookup returns CDR1 SGHKS and CDR2 YYEKEE (reference sequence). With 0 bases clipped from V and 0 bases from J, the junction kept 3 bases outside the gene matches. The CDR3 consists of 17 residues. The CDR3 bases are TGTGCCAGCAGCTTGGGTCTAGCGGGGGTCTCCTACAATGAGCAGTTCTTC. It yields the protein CASSLGLAGVSYNEQFF.

The J gene is TRBJ1-1, the V gene TRBV19; D is possibly TRBD1 (5 bases). The CDR3 covers 15 residues. V was shortened by 7 bases and J by 0 bases, with 15 bases between the two germline ends. Germline CDR1 LNHDA, CDR2 SQIVND (reference sequence). The chain's CDR3 is CASTRGHSMNTEAFF. The CDR3 DNA follows: TGTGCCAGTACACGCGGACACAGCATGAACACTGAAGCTTTCTTT.